This entry lists 9 T cell receptor beta chains sequenced from one sample in a study of blood T cells in healthy people across ages. Together with a sample-barcoded 5' primer, a J-beta primer mix was included in a second PCR lasting about 7 to 11 cycles. A single record per CDR3 protein comes from TCRdb applying MiXCR to the 5' RACE reads. The sample contains about 1.4 million distinct CDR3 sequences, roughly 64% of which appear only once. Sequencing was done on a sample of blood. The receptors stem from a man younger than 35 in good health.

The chain has TRBV5-6 and TRBJ2-7; 9 nucleotides line up with TRBD1. This CDR3 comprises 15 residues. Germline V lookup: CDR1 SGHDT, CDR2 YYEEEE. The J segment lost 0 bases and the V segment lost 4 bases, leaving 5 bases of the junction unmatched. The CDR3 here is CASSRGTGISYEQYF. DNA of the CDR3: TGTGCCAGCAGCCGGGGGACAGGGATCTCCTACGAGCAGTACTTC.

V and J are TRBV9 and TRBJ2-7, with 7 bases matching TRBD2. CDR1 is SGDLS and CDR2 is YYNGEE in the germline V gene. J was trimmed by 2 bases and V by 8 bases; bases with no gene match: 7. This CDR3 region has 13 residues. This CDR3 is CASSREDPYEQYF. DNA for the CDR3: TGTGCCAGTAGCCGGGAGGATCCCTACGAGCAGTACTTC. Full variable domain (outside the CDR3, taken from reference TRBV9 and TRBJ2-7): DSGVTQTPKHLITATGQRVTLRCSPRSGDLSVYWYQQSLDQGLQFLIQYYNGEERAKGNILERFSAQQFPDLHSELNLSSLELGDSALYFCASSREDPYEQYFGPGTRLTVT.

In its sample, this clonotype was seen a few times. The gene calls are TRBV20-1 and TRBJ1-2; possibly TRBD1 for D (5 bases). Trimming took 3 bases from V and 2 from J, leaving 10 bases between them. Germline CDR1 DFQATT, CDR2 SNEGSKA (reference sequence). The CDR3 is 13 residues long. CDR3 nucleotide sequence: TGCAGTGCTAGTTTAAACAGGAACTATGGCTACACCTTC. It is translated as CSASLNRNYGYTF.

The rearrangement links TRBV6-1 to TRBJ2-7; 8 bases align to TRBD2. After removal of 7 bases from V and 3 bases from J, the junction contained 5 bases not matched to a gene. Germline V CDR1 and CDR2: MNHNS, SASEGT. This CDR3 is built from 13 residues. For the CDR3, the DNA is TGTGCCAGCACCATAGCGGGACTCTACGAGCAGTACTTC. Its protein is CASTIAGLYEQYF.

The sample holds one count of this clonotype. V and J are TRBV3-1 and TRBJ1-1, with a possible D match to TRBD1 (5 bases). Trimming left V 3 bases short and J 4 bases short, with 12 bases between. This CDR3 has 14 amino acids. Germline-derived CDR1 and CDR2 are LGHDT and YNNKEL (reference sequence). CDR3 DNA sequence: TGTGCCAGCAGCCACATCCCACAGGCCACTGAAGCTTTCTTT. This codes for CASSHIPQATEAFF.

The chain has TRBV29-1 and TRBJ2-5; 14 bases line up with TRBD2. The germline gives CDR1 SQVTM, CDR2 ANQGSEA. CDR3 length: 15 residues. The CDR3 DNA reads as TGCAGTCTCGGACTAGCGGGAGGAGCGGAAGAGACCCAGTACTTC. Protein product: CSLGLAGGAEETQYF.

The table lists this clonotype with a few counts. The CDR3 is CASSYFYGAEVSSYEQYF. Here the CDR3 DNA reads TGTGCCAGCAGCTATTTTTACGGCGCGGAAGTGAGTTCCTACGAGCAGTACTTC. This chain joins TRBV7-2 and TRBJ2-7; no clear D gene. Trimming pared 4 bases from V and 1 base from J, leaving 23 bases between. CDR1 and CDR2 from the germline V gene are SGHTA and FQGNSA. CDR3 length: 18 residues.

This sequence joins TRBV12-5 and TRBJ2-3; D remains ambiguous. The germline gives CDR1 LGHNT, CDR2 FRNRAP. The CDR3 extends over 13 amino acids. Trimming cost V 0 bases and J 0 bases, with 1 base left between them. The CDR3 nucleotides read TGTGCTAGTGGTTTGGTAAGCACAGATACGCAGTATTTT. It yields the protein CASGLVSTDTQYF.

The chain combines TRBV29-1 with TRBJ2-1; 7 bases match TRBD2. The germline gives CDR1 SQVTM, CDR2 ANQGSEA. J gave up 7 bases and V 6 bases, and 15 bases lay outside the gene matches. There are 15 residues in the CDR3. The CDR3 DNA reads as TGCAGCGTACATTGCGGGAGCGGAACGGGAAATGAGCAGTTCTTC. Translating it yields CSVHCGSGTGNEQFF.